The sequence of this T cell receptor (beta chain) was determined in a study of cytomegalovirus exposure and HLA in healthy donors. About this clone: The target antigen is unknown.

Data came from immunoSEQ multiplex PCR; TCRdb stores just in-frame clones and leaves some out. The sample lists a few hundred thousand clones, 80% to 85% occurring once. Study-level findings and limits: First-cohort TCR clusters tended to co-occur in the roughly 130 validation repertoires, a later analysis found. A few of the chains that were CMV-associated were confirmed in vitro to be specific for CMV antigens. Associated with cytomegalovirus, according to the listing, were some 180 TCR beta chains.

The sequence came from a woman aged 30 to 39 in good health and CMV-seropositive. The sequenced sample was PBMCs.

The CDR3 DNA is TGTGCCAGCAGTTCCCGAGGGGCCCCTAAGTTCTACGAGCAGTACTTC. Translation: CASSSRGAPKFYEQYF. This sequence joins TRBV6-5 and TRBJ2-7; D may be TRBD1 or TRBD2 (5 bases each). This CDR3 region has 16 residues. V was trimmed by 4 bases and J by 3 bases, leaving 19 bases between them. Germline CDR1 MNHEY, CDR2 SVGAGI.